This TCR beta chain appears in the sequencing data of a study of OX40 agonist ivuxolimab in advanced cancers. General notes on the study: Ivuxolimab was an agonistic, fully human IgG2 monoclonal antibody directed against OX40 (CD134), a costimulatory receptor. Of the approximately 50 dose-escalation patients, hepatocellular carcinoma was present in around 19, melanoma in roughly 15, renal cell carcinoma in 9 and head and neck cancer in 9. In the dose-escalation cohort, more than 75% of patients were male, and the mean age was around 60 years, with a range of 23 to 79. Intravenous ivuxolimab was administered to patients every 2 weeks at six dose levels: 0.01, 0.1, 0.3, 1.5, 3 and 10 mg/kg. Patients were allowed to have had prior anti-PD-1, anti-PD-L1 or anti-CTLA-4 therapy, and around two fifths of the dose-escalation patients had been treated with checkpoint inhibitors. Peripheral TCRbeta sequencing aimed to test whether ivuxolimab altered TCR sequence diversity and caused clonal T-cell expansion. The paper describes the monotherapy dose-escalation part (N ≈ 50 patients) of the phase I trial of ivuxolimab. Partial responses occurred in three dose-escalation patients, of whom one had hepatocellular carcinoma and two had cutaneous melanoma.

To sequence the TCRbeta CDR3 region, genomic DNA was isolated from the sorted cells. TCRbeta CDR3 regions were sequenced using the immunoSEQ Assay. TCRdb retrieved this table from immuneACCESS and kept in-frame rearrangements only. Not all clones are present; in checked studies, unresolved V genes account for under half, and no reason is known for the remainder. The sample table contains roughly 60,000 clones; only one count was recorded for 80% to 95% of them. The leading ten clones occupy approximately 0.44% of the sample. Findings and caveats that apply to the study as a whole: After ivuxolimab, expanded clones were on average more numerous among CD8+ T cells than among CD4+ T cells. At doses from 0.1 to 3.0 mg/kg, clonal expansion was seen in both CD4+ and CD8+ blood T cells between baseline and week 6. In the 0.1-3.0 mg/kg groups, partial responders had among the lowest normalized peripheral clonal expansion, particularly in CD8+ T cells. Low levels of normalized T-cell clonal expansion were also seen in some nonresponding patients. The antigen specificity of the peripheral T cells that underwent clonal expansion was not determined.

As to this clone: The antigen this receptor binds is unknown. Per-base quality was not reported, and no clone a single base away is much larger than it.

CDR1 and CDR2 (KGHSH, LQKENI) derive from the germline V gene. Its CDR3 holds 12 amino acids, cysteine through phenylalanine. Only the CDR3 region is kept as DNA, spanning 36 bases read in frame from base 1. Trimming costs V 2 bases and J 4 bases, and their ends lie 6 bases apart. The trial excluded patients who had a history of autoimmune disease or who were on systemic immunosuppression. Peripheral blood for TCR sequencing was drawn from every dose cohort at baseline, at cycle 4 day 1 and at cycle 7 day 1. Samples were obtained from an open-label, multicenter, first-in-human phase I dose-escalation trial of ivuxolimab. The trial enrolled adults with locally advanced or metastatic head and neck squamous cell, hepatocellular, melanoma or renal cell carcinoma. Before TCR sequencing, CD4+ and CD8+ T cells were separately sorted from peripheral blood.

The chain is encoded by TRBV18 joined to TRBJ2-7, with the D gene call left open. The source is an adult with an advanced solid tumor such as melanoma, head and neck, liver or kidney cancer. The input for sequencing was CD4+ or CD8+ T cells sorted from blood, taken in a trial of the OX40 agonist ivuxolimab. Read as DNA, the sequence is TGTGCCAGCTCACCAGGCGGATACGAGCAGTACTTC. This sequence encodes CASSPGGYEQYF.